The clone carrying this T cell receptor (beta chain) turned up a few times. As yet, its antigen is unknown. TCRdb reprocessed the reads via MiXCR and lists one record per CDR3 protein. The profile shows roughly 990,000 distinct CDR3 sequences, around a third of them singletons. The data stem from a study of T cell repertoires in cytomegalovirus infection. Study-wide context: Both a matching HLA type and CMV infection were indicated by public TCR beta signatures. General study points: Dominating the ex vivo response were HLA-C-restricted CMV-specific TCR beta clonotypes. Adding up the frequency of public TCR beta families identified people who carried CMV plus the relevant HLA.

This material consisted of cultured CD8+ T cells from PBMCs, taken from culture after CMV antigen stimulation. The TCR was taken from a human donor in good health (CMV status not recorded). Some clones in this sample may be carry-over from other donors' samples.

In nucleotides, the CDR3 is TGTGCCAGCAGTTTAAAGCCCACAGATACGCAGTATTTT. Protein: CASSLKPTDTQYF. The genes are TRBV28 and TRBJ2-3, with D unresolved. Looked up from germline, CDR1 is MDHEN and CDR2 is SYDVKM. V lost 2 bases to trimming and J lost 2 bases, with 5 bases between them. This CDR3 contains 13 residues.